These 29 T cell receptor beta chains were sequenced from one sample in a study of shared T cell receptors in the human thymus. The table came from immunoSEQ multiplex PCR; TCRdb's copy has only in-frame clones and leaves some out. This table has roughly 660,000 clones, approximately 88% appearing once. These records were also assigned to another study, of human thymus T cells.

Sequencing was performed on thymocytes. Receptor source: a boy younger than two with a congenital heart defect.

The chain recombines TRBV6-7 with TRBJ2-7; 8 positions agree with TRBD1. TRBV6-7 is an ORF, with its function uncertain. This CDR3 contains 18 residues. The ends lost 0 bases at V and 0 bases at J; junction bases unmatched: 10. The CDR3 loop reads CASSYSRGRGQGSYEQYF. The CDR3 bases are TGTGCCAGCAGTTACTCAAGAGGTAGAGGACAGGGCTCCTACGAGCAGTACTTC.

This CDR3 is CASSFRTTPYEQYF. CDR3 bases: TGTGCCAGCAGTTTCAGGACTACCCCCTACGAGCAGTACTTC. J is TRBJ2-7 and V is TRBV28, with TRBD2 as a possible D gene (6 bases). The CDR3 covers 14 residues. V lost 3 bases to trimming and J lost 2 bases, with 11 bases between them. Per the germline V gene, CDR1 is MDHEN and CDR2 is SYDVKM.

The V gene is TRBV2, the J gene TRBJ2-7, with 10 bases aligning to TRBD2. The germline V gene has CDR1 SNHLY and CDR2 FYNNEI. CDR3 size: 14 residues. Trimming cost V 5 bases and J 2 bases; bases outside gene matches: 3. CDR3 sequence: CASSSSGRAYEQYF. The CDR3 DNA is TGTGCCAGCAGTTCAAGCGGGAGGGCCTACGAGCAGTACTTC.

The rearrangement uses TRBV6-5 and TRBJ1-4; tentatively, D is TRBD1 (5 bases). Germline CDR1 is MNHEY and CDR2 is SVGAGI. V lost 3 bases to trimming and J lost 2 bases, with 13 bases between them. This CDR3 is 16 amino acids long. The CDR3 DNA reads TGTGCCAGCAGTTATAGGGCAGGGAGGACTAATGAAAAACTGTTTTTT. This codes for CASSYRAGRTNEKLFF.

The CDR3 spells CASSFIGGTSETVETQYF. As DNA, the CDR3 is TGTGCCAGCAGCTTTATAGGCGGGACTAGCGAGACAGTGGAGACCCAGTACTTC. This chain uses TRBV5-6 with TRBJ2-5, with TRBD2 matching over 10 bases. CDR3 length: 18 amino acids. Germline CDR1 is SGHDT and CDR2 is YYEEEE. V shed 2 bases and J 5 bases; nucleotides not matched to a gene: 15.

V usage is TRBV28 and J usage is TRBJ2-7; 7 bases are a match to TRBD2. The V and J ends lost 6 bases and 1 base, in that order; junction bases with no gene match: 15. This CDR3 is built from 17 residues. Germline V lookup: CDR1 MDHEN, CDR2 SYDVKM. The CDR3 loop is CASSHPPLAGRSYEQYF. The DNA of the CDR3 is TGTGCCAGCAGCCACCCTCCTTTAGCGGGCCGGTCCTACGAGCAGTACTTC. Full variable domain (rest looked up from reference TRBV28 and TRBJ2-7): DVKVTQSSRYLVKRTGEKVFLECVQDMDHENMFWYRQDPGLGLRLIYFSYDVKMKEKGDIPEGYSVSREKKERFSLILESASTNQTSMYLCASSHPPLAGRSYEQYFGPGTRLTVT.

The CDR3 sequence is CASSLAGAGGVYEQYF. In DNA, the CDR3 is TGTGCCAGCAGCTTGGCCGGGGCAGGGGGCGTCTACGAGCAGTACTTC. The rearrangement joins TRBV5-6 to TRBJ2-7; 8 bases line up with TRBD1. The trim removed 0 bases at V and 3 bases at J, leaving 8 bases unmatched. Germline V gene lookup returns CDR1 SGHDT and CDR2 YYEEEE. The CDR3 totals 16 residues.

The V call is TRBV7-2, the J call TRBJ2-3; 8 bases are shared with TRBD2. The CDR3 covers 14 residues. Germline V gives CDR1 SGHTA, CDR2 FQGNSA. V was clipped by 4 bases and J by 8 bases; unmatched bases: 8. CDR3 residues: CASSSPGGGATQYF. DNA of the CDR3: TGTGCCAGCAGCTCCCCGGGAGGGGGGGCTACGCAGTATTTT.

The V gene is TRBV6-5, the J gene TRBJ2-7; 9 nucleotides line up with TRBD1. V shed 2 bases and J 3 bases; nucleotides not matched to a gene: 8. The CDR3 loop spans 16 amino acids. CDR1 MNHEY and CDR2 SVGAGI come from the germline V gene. CDR3 residues: CASSYTSGTGIYEQYF. DNA for the CDR3: TGTGCCAGCAGTTACACAAGCGGGACAGGGATCTACGAGCAGTACTTC.

V and J are TRBV6-5 and TRBJ2-5, with 11 bases identical to TRBD2. The last part of the DNA fits TRBJ2-7 better; the J call may be wrong. The CDR3 is made up of 16 amino acids. Germline values: CDR1 MNHEY, CDR2 SVGAGI. The CDR3 DNA is TGTGCCAGCAGTTACTCGAGACTAGCGGGGCCCTACGAGCAGTACTTC. This sequence encodes CASSYSRLAGPYEQYF.

The chain employs TRBV28 and TRBJ2-1, with TRBD2 matching over 7 bases. CDR3 length equals 14 residues. The junction had 6 bases not matched to a gene; V was cut back by 5 bases and J by 5 bases. Germline V gene lookup returns CDR1 MDHEN and CDR2 SYDVKM. This CDR3 is CASSPWDYNNEQFF. CDR3 in DNA: TGTGCCAGCAGTCCCTGGGACTACAACAATGAGCAGTTCTTC.

CDR3 nucleotides: TGTGCCAGCAGCGCACGCTTCCTTGGGGGGACCTACGAGCAGTACTTC. Translated: CASSARFLGGTYEQYF. J is TRBJ2-7 and V is TRBV7-9; D possibly corresponds to TRBD2 (6 bases). From germline, CDR1 is SEHNR and CDR2 FQNEAQ (reference sequence). The V and J ends lost 5 bases and 2 bases respectively, with 19 bases between them. This CDR3 region has 16 residues.

The chain couples TRBV9 to TRBJ1-1, with a weak D call TRBD1 (6 bases). CDR1 is SGDLS, CDR2 YYNGEE, per germline. V was trimmed by 0 bases and J by 4 bases, leaving 7 bases between them. The CDR3 spans 13 residues. CDR3 residues: CASSVEGGTEAFF. The CDR3 DNA is TGTGCCAGCAGCGTAGAAGGGGGCACTGAAGCTTTCTTT.

The chain has TRBV6-5 and TRBJ2-3; D might be TRBD2 (6 bases). Germline lookup yields CDR1 MNHEY and CDR2 SVGAGI. The CDR3 contains 13 residues. Trimming left V 5 bases short and J 14 bases short, with 20 bases between. The CDR3, as DNA: TGTGCCAGCAGTCCCCTGACTAGGCCGGACCCGTATTTT. Translated, it gives CASSPLTRPDPYF.

The CDR3 is CASSWDRGAYGYTF. Written as DNA, the CDR3 is TGTGCCAGCAGTTGGGACAGGGGTGCCTATGGCTACACCTTC. The chain employs TRBV6-5 and TRBJ1-2; 10 bases agree with TRBD1. V was pared by 4 bases and J by 4 bases, with 3 bases of the junction left unmatched. The CDR3 covers 14 residues. CDR1 is MNHEY, CDR2 SVGAGI, per germline.

This clone was seen only once. The chain couples TRBV27 to TRBJ2-5, with 10 bases fitting TRBD1. V lost 4 bases, J lost 4 bases, and 6 bases stayed unmatched. CDR1 and CDR2 (germline): MNHEY, SMNVEV (reference sequence). This CDR3 region has 15 residues. Here the CDR3 DNA reads TGTGCCAGCAGTTCCCCGGACAGGGGGAGAGAGACCCAGTACTTC. Residues: CASSSPDRGRETQYF.

The V call is TRBV7-9, the J call TRBJ1-4; D unresolved. The V end lost 5 bases, the J end lost 7 bases, and 8 bases lay between the germline ends. Germline CDR1 is SEHNR and CDR2 is FQNEAQ (reference sequence). This CDR3 contains 12 residues. As DNA, the CDR3 is TGTGCCAGCAGCCCTCCAGGTGAAAAACTGTTTTTT. Amino acid sequence: CASSPPGEKLFF.

The chain combines TRBV4-2 with TRBJ2-1; TRBD1 is a possible D gene (5 bases). This CDR3 is built from 14 residues. V shed 0 bases and J shed 5 bases, with 8 bases lying between them. Germline CDR1 reads LGHNA; CDR2 reads YNFKEQ. In DNA, the CDR3 is TGTGCCAGCAGCCAAGAAGGGGCAAACAATGAGCAGTTCTTC. Its protein product is CASSQEGANNEQFF.

V is TRBV9 and J is TRBJ2-5; 7 bases map to TRBD2. The CDR3 extends over 15 amino acids. Germline V CDR1 and CDR2: SGDLS, YYNGEE. V shed 2 bases and J 5 bases; nucleotides not matched to a gene: 9. CDR3 coding DNA: TGTGCCAGCAGCGTCGAGACTAGCCCCACGGAGACCCAGTACTTC. Protein product: CASSVETSPTETQYF.

The gene calls are TRBV5-1 and TRBJ2-5; a possible D gene is TRBD2 (5 bases). Trimming cost V 4 bases and J 5 bases, with 24 bases left between them. The CDR3 covers 17 residues. CDR1 is SGHRS and CDR2 is YFSETQ in the germline V gene. CDR3 region: CASSPNMWTLPGETQYF. The CDR3 DNA reads TGCGCCAGCAGCCCAAACATGTGGACTTTACCGGGGGAGACCCAGTACTTC.

V and J are TRBV28 and TRBJ2-3; 7 bases agree with TRBD1. Germline V CDR1 and CDR2: MDHEN, SYDVKM. This CDR3 has 15 amino acids. The trim removed 7 bases at V and 2 bases at J, leaving 9 bases unmatched. The CDR3 sequence is CASTFYRGVTDTQYF. CDR3 sequence (DNA): TGTGCCAGCACATTTTACAGGGGTGTCACAGATACGCAGTATTTT.

The sample holds a few counts of this clone. The V gene is TRBV6-5, the J gene TRBJ2-7; 9 bases agree with TRBD1. The CDR3 is 16 residues long. Looked up from germline, CDR1 is MNHEY and CDR2 is SVGAGI. V was pared by 2 bases and J by 5 bases, with 10 bases of the junction left unmatched. The CDR3 is CASSYTWDRVRHEQYF. CDR3 in DNA: TGTGCCAGCAGTTACACCTGGGACAGGGTGAGACACGAGCAGTACTTC.

The chain is built from TRBV9 and TRBJ1-1, with 7 bases lining up with TRBD1. The V segment lost 5 bases and the J segment 1 base; nucleotides outside the gene matches: 5. Germline V lookup: CDR1 SGDLS, CDR2 YYNGEE. This CDR3 has 14 residues. CDR3 sequence: CASSRGQSNTEAFF. The CDR3 nucleotides are TGTGCCAGCAGTAGGGGGCAGTCGAACACTGAAGCTTTCTTT.

This chain uses TRBV11-2 with TRBJ2-7, with D unclear. The germline V and J ends were trimmed by 5 bases and 7 bases, with 15 bases remaining between them. The CDR3 spans 13 residues. Per germline, CDR1 SGHAT and CDR2 FQNNGV. The CDR3 here is CASSPAPSQEQYF. The CDR3 coding sequence is TGTGCCAGCAGCCCTGCGCCCTCCCAAGAGCAGTACTTC.

The rearrangement uses TRBV18 and TRBJ2-7; tentatively, D is TRBD2 (5 bases). CDR1 and CDR2 from the germline V gene are KGHSH and LQKENI. The CDR3 is 15 residues long. With 0 bases removed from V and 5 bases from J, the gap between germline ends came to 14 bases. Written as DNA, the CDR3 is TGTGCCAGCTCACCACCGCCCCCTCCGGGGAACGAGCAGTACTTC. Residues: CASSPPPPPGNEQYF.

V gene TRBV29-1 combines with J gene TRBJ2-5; no clear D gene. There are 14 residues in the CDR3. CDR1 SQVTM and CDR2 ANQGSEA come from the germline V gene. V dropped 7 bases and J dropped 2 bases, with 17 bases sitting between them. CDR3 residues: CSDSRGLRQETQYF. CDR3 coding DNA: TGCAGCGACTCTCGAGGATTGAGACAAGAGACCCAGTACTTC.

V and J are TRBV21-1 and TRBJ2-1; the table's D call TRBD2 went unverified against the DNA. TRBV21-1 is a recognized pseudogene. The CDR3 loop spans 16 amino acids. The CDR3 spells CASSKGGVAEDNEQFF. The DNA for the CDR3 is TGTGCCAGCAGCAAAGGGGGAGTAGCGGAAGACAATGAGCAGTTCTTC.

The rearrangement joins TRBV5-1 to TRBJ2-7; 9 positions agree with TRBD1. The CDR3 has 17 residues. Unmatched junction bases numbered 7, after V lost 0 bases and J lost 0 bases. Germline CDR1 is SGHRS and CDR2 is YFSETQ. The DNA of the CDR3 is TGCGCCAGCAGCTTGGACCCCACAGGGGGCCGCTCCTACGAGCAGTACTTC. As protein: CASSLDPTGGRSYEQYF.

The chain recombines TRBV6-5 with TRBJ2-1, with a weak D call TRBD1 (5 bases). Germline V gene lookup returns CDR1 MNHEY and CDR2 SVGAGI. CDR3 length: 16 amino acids. The V gene lost 2 bases and the J gene lost 3 bases, with 14 bases spanning the gap. The CDR3 nucleotides read TGTGCCAGCAGTTACGGATCAGGGTGGGGCTACAATGAGCAGTTCTTC. It encodes CASSYGSGWGYNEQFF.